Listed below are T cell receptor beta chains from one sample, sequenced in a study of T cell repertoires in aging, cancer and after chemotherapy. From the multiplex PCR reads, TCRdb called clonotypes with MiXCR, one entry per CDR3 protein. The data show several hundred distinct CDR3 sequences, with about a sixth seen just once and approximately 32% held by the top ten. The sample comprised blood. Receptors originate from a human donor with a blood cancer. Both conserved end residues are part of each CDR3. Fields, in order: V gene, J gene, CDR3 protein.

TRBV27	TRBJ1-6	CASSLSRTGGSPLHF
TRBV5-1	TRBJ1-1	CASSLGGWSTEAFF
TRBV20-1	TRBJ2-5	CSARDLERGGLETQYF
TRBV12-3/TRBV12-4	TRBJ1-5	CASRGGQVNQPQHF
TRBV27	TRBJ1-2	CASSLSRTGGLVNYGYTF
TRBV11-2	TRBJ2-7	CASSPRREGEQYF
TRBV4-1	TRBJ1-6	CASSQFWGQVNNSPLHF
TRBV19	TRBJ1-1	CATLNEQGTEAFF
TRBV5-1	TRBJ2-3	CASTTEGYTDTQYF
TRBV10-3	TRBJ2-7	CAIAEGQGAAYEQYF
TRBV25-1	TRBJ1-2	CASSDTGAYGYTF
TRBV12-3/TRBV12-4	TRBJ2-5	CASSPWIGRETQYF
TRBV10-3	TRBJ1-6	CASSWERVKSPLHF
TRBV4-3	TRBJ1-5	CASSQGTGNQPQHF
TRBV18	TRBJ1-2	CASSPGTGGNGYTF
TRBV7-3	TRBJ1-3	CASSQGGAGNTIYF
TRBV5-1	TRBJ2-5	CASSPSGQVDGSETQYF
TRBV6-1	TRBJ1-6	CASRELTGRNSPLHF
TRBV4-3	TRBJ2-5	CASSQDPTAFASAKQETQYF
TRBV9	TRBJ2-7	CASSPTPSSYEQYF
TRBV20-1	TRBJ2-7	CSAPSGPLSYEQYF
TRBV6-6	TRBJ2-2	CASSTLIRAAGELFF
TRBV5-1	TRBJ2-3	CASRDTSSDTQYF
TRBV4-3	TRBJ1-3	CASSQVGAGGNTIYF
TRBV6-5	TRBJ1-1	CASSYSGRADTEAFF
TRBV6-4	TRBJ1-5	CASSEWGGGQPQHF
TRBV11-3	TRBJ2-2	CASSLGTSGGQENTGELFF
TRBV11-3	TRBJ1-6	CASSLSKRGGYNSPLHF
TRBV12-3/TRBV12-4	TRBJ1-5	CASRSGQVNQPQHF
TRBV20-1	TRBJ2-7	CSARNFLAGATYEQYF
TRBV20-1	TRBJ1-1	CSAPSSKKSEAFF
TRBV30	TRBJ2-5	CAWNRAGETQYF
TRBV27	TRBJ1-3	CASSLRGQSGNTIYF